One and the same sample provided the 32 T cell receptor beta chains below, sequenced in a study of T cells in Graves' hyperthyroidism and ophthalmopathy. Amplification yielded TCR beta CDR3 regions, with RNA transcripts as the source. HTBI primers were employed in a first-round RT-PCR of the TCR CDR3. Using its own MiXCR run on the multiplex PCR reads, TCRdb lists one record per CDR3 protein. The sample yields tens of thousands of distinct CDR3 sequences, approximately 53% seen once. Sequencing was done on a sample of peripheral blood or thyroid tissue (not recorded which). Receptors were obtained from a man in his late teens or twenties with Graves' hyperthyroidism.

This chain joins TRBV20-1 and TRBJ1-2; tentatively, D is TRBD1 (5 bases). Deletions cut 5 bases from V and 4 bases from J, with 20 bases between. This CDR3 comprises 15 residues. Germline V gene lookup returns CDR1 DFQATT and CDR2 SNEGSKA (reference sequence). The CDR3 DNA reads TGCAGTGCTTCCCCGGGGCAGGGCATCCTCTATGGCTACACCTTC. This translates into CSASPGQGILYGYTF.

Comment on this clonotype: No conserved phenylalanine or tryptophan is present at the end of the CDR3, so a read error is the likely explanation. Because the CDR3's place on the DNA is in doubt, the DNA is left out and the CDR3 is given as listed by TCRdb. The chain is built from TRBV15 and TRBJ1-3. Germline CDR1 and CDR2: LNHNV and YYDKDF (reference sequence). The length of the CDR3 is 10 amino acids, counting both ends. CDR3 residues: CATSRASMGT.

For the CDR3, the DNA is TGTGCCACCAGTGATTGGGCCCTAACTACGGGAGAGACCCAGTACTTC. Encoded protein: CATSDWALTTGETQYF. The J gene is TRBJ2-5, the V gene TRBV24-1; D remains unclear. The V end was cut by 2 bases, the J end by 4 bases, with 16 bases between. CDR3 length equals 16 residues. Germline assignment: CDR1 KGHDR and CDR2 SFDVKD.

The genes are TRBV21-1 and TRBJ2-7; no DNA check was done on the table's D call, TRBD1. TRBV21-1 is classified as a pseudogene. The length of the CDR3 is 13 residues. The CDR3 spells CASSKTGPMEQYF. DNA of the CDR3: TGTGCCAGCAGCAAGACAGGGCCCATGGAGCAGTACTTC.

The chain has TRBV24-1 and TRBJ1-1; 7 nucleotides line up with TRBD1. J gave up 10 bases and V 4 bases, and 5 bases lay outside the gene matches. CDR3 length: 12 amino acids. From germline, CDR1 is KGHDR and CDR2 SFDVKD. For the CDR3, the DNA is TGTGCCACCAGTGACGACGACAGGGTAGCTTTCTTT. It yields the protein CATSDDDRVAFF.

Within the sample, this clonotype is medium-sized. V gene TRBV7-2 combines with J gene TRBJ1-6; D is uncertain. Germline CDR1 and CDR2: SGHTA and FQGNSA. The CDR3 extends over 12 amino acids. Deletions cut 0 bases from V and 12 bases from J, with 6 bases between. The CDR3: CASSLASRPLHF. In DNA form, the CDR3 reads TGTGCCAGCAGCTTAGCATCGCGACCCCTCCACTTT.

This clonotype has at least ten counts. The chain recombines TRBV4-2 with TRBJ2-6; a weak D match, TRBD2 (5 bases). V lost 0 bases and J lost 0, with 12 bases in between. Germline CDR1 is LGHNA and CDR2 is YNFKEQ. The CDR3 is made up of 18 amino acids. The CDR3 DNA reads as TGTGCCAGCAGCCAAGATGTCCGAGGGAGCTCTGGGGCCAACGTCCTGACTTTC. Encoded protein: CASSQDVRGSSGANVLTF.

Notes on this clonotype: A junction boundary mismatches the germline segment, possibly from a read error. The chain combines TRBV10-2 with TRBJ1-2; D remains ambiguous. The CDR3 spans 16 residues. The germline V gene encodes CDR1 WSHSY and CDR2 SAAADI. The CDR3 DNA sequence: TGTGCCAGCAGTGCCCGGGATGAGAGGGAGATACTAGGCTACACCTTC. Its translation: CASSARDEREILGYTF.

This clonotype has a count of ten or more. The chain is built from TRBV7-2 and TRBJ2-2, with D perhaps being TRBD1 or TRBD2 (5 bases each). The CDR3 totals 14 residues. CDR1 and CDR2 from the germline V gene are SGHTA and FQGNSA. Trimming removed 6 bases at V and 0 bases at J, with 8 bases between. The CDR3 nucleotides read TGTGCCAGCAGGGGGACGGCGAACACCGGGGAGCTGTTTTTT. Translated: CASRGTANTGELFF.

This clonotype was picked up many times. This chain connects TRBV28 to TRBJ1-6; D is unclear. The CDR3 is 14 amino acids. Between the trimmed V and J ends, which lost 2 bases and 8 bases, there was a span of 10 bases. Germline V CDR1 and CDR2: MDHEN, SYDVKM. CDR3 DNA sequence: TGTGCCAGCAGTTTACCCCTTCAAGATTCACCCCTCCACTTT. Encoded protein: CASSLPLQDSPLHF.

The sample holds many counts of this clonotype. CDR3 amino acids: CASSPGQGGEQYF. The CDR3 DNA is TGTGCCAGCTCACCAGGGCAGGGGGGCGAGCAGTACTTC. The V and J genes are TRBV18 and TRBJ2-7, with D perhaps TRBD1 (7 bases). The germline V and J ends were trimmed by 2 bases and 6 bases, with 11 bases remaining between them. Looked up from germline, CDR1 is KGHSH and CDR2 is LQKENI. This CDR3 is 13 amino acids long.

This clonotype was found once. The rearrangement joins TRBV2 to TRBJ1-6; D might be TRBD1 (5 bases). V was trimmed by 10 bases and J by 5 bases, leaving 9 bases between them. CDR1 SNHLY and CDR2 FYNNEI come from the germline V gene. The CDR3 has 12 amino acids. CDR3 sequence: CAKGQNNSPLHF. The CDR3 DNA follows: TGTGCCAAGGGGCAGAATAATTCACCCCTCCACTTT. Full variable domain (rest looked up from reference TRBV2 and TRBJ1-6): EPEVTQTPSHQVTQMGQEVILRCVPISNHLYFYWYRQILGQKVEFLVSFYNNEISEKSEIFDDQFSVERPDGSNFTLKIRSTKLEDSAMYFCAKGQNNSPLHFGNGTRLTVT.

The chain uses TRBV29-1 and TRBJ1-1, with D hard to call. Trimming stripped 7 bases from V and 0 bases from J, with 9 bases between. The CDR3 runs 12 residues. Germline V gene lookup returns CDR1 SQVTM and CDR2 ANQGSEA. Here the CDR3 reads CSAGSMNTEAFF. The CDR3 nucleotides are TGCAGCGCCGGGAGCATGAACACTGAAGCTTTCTTT. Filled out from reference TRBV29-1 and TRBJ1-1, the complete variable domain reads SAVISQKPSRDICQRGTSLTIQCQVDSQVTMMFWYRQQPGQSLTLIATANQGSEATYESGFVIDKFPISRPNLTFSTLTVSNMSPEDSSIYLCSAGSMNTEAFFGQGTRLTVV.

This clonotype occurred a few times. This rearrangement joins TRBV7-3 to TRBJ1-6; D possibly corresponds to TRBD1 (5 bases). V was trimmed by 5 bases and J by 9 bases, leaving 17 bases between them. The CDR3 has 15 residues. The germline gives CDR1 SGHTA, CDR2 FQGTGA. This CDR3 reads CASSLSVGQSSPLHF. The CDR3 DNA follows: TGTGCCAGCAGCCTCTCCGTGGGGCAAAGTTCACCCCTCCACTTT. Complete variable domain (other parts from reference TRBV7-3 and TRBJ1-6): GAGVSQTPSNKVTEKGKYVELRCDPISGHTALYWYRQSLGQGPEFLIYFQGTGAADDSGLPNDRFFAVRPEGSVSTLKIQRTERGDSAVYLCASSLSVGQSSPLHFGNGTRLTVT.

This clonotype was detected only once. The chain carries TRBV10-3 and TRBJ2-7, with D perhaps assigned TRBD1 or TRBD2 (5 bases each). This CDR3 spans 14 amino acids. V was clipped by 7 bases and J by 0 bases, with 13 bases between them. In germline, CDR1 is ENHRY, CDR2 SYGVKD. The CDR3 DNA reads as TGTGCCATCAAGGTGGCTGGGGGCTCCTACGAGCAGTACTTC. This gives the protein CAIKVAGGSYEQYF.

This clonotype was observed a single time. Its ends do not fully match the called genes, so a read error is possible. CDR3 bases: TGTGCCACTGGGTTCGGGACTAATTTT. It specifies CATGFGTNF. The chain employs TRBV10-3 and TRBJ1-5; D possibly corresponds to TRBD1 (5 bases). CDR1 is ENHRY and CDR2 is SYGVKD in the germline V gene. The CDR3 has 9 residues.

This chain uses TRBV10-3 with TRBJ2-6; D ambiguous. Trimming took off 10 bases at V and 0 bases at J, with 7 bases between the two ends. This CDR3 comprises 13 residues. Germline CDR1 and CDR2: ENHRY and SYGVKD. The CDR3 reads CASRTSGANVLTF. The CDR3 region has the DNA TGTGCCAGTAGAACCTCTGGGGCCAACGTCCTGACTTTC.

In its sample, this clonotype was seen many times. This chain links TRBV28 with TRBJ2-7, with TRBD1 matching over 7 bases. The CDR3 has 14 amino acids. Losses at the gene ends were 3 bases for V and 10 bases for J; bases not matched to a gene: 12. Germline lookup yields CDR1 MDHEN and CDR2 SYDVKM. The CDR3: CASSFTGARVGQYF. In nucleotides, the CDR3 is TGTGCCAGCAGTTTCACAGGGGCCCGGGTGGGACAGTACTTC.

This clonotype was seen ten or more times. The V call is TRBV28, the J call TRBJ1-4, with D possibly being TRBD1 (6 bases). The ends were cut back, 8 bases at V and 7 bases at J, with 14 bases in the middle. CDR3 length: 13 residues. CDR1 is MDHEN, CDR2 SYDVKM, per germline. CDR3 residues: CASESGDGEKLFF. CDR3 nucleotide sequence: TGTGCCAGCGAGTCAGGGGATGGTGAAAAACTGTTTTTT.

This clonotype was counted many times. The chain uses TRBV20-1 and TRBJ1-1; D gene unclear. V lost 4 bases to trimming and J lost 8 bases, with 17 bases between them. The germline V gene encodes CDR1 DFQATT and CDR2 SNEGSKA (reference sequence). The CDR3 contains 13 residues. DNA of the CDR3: TGCAGTGCTATAACTTTGGTGTCCAACGAAGCTTTCTTT. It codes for CSAITLVSNEAFF.

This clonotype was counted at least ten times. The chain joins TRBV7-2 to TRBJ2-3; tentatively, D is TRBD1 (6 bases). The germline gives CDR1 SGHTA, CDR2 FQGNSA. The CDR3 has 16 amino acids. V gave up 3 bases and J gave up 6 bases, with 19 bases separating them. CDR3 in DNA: TGTGCCAGCAGCTTGGGAACAGGGAAGGTTGGGGATACGCAGTATTTT. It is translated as CASSLGTGKVGDTQYF.

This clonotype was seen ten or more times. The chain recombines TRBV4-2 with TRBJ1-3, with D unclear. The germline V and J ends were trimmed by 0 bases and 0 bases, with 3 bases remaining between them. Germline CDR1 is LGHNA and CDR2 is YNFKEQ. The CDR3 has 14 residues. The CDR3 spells CASSQETSGNTIYF. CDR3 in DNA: TGTGCCAGCAGCCAAGAAACCTCTGGAAACACCATATATTTT.

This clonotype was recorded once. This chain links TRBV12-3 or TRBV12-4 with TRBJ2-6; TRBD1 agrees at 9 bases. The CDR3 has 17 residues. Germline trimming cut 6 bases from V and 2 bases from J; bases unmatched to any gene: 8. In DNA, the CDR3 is TGTGCCAGCAGGGGCGGGACAGGGCGACCTGGGGCCAACGTCCTGACTTTC. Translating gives CASRGGTGRPGANVLTF.

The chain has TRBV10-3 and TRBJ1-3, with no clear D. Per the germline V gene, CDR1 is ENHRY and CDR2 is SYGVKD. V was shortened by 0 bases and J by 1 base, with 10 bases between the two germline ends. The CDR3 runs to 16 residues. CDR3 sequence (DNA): TGTGCCATCAGTGAGTCGGGCCACGATTCTGGAAACACCATATATTTT. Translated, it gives CAISESGHDSGNTIYF.

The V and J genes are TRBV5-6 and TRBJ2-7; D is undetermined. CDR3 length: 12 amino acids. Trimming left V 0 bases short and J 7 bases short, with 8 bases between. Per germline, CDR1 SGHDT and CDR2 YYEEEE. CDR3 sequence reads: CASSLGLSEQYF. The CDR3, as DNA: TGTGCCAGCAGCTTGGGTTTGAGTGAGCAGTACTTC.

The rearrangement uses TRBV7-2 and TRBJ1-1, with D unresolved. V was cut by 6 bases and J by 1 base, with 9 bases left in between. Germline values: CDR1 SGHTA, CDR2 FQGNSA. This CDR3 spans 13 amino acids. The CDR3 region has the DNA TGTGCCAGCAGGATACAGAGGAACACTGAAGCTTTCTTT. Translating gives CASRIQRNTEAFF.

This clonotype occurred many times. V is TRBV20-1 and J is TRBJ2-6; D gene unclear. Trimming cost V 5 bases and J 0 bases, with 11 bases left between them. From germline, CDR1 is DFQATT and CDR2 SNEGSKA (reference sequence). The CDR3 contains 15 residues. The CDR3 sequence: CSAFQVNSGANVLTF. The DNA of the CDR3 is TGCAGTGCTTTCCAGGTCAACTCTGGGGCCAACGTCCTGACTTTC.

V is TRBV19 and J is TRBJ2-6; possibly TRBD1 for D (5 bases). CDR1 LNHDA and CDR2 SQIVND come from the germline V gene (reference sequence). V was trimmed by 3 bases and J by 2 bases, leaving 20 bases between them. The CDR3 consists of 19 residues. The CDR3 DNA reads TGTGCCAGTAGTATTCGCGCCCGACAGATTCTAACTGGGGCCAACGTCCTGACTTTC. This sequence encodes CASSIRARQILTGANVLTF.

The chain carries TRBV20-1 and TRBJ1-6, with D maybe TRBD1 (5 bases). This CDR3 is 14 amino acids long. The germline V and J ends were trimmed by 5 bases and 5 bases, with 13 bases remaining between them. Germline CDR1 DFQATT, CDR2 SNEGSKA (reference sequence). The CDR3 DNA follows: TGCAGTGCTGCTACGGGACGGGATAATTCACCCCTCCACTTT. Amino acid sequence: CSAATGRDNSPLHF.

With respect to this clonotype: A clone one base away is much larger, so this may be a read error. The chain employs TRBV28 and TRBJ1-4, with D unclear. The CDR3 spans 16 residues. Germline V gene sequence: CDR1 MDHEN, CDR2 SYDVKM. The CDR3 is CASSTPRNMANEKLSF. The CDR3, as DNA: TGTGCCAGCAGCACACCGCGGAATATGGCTAATGAAAAACTGTCTTTT.

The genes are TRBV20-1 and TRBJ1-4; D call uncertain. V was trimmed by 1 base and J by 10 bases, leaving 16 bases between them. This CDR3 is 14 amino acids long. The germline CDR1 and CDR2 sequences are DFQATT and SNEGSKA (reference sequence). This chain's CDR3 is CSARVLGQSRKLFF. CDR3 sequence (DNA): TGCAGTGCTAGAGTTCTCGGGCAAAGTCGAAAACTGTTTTTT.

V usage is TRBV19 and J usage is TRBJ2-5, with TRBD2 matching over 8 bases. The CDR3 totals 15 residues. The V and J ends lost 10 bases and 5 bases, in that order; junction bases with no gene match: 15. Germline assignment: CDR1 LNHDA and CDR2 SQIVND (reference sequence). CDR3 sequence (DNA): TGTGCCACCCGCGGCTCCAGCGGGAGAGGCGAGACCCAGTACTTC. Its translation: CATRGSSGRGETQYF. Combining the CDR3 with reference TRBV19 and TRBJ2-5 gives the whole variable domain DGGITQSPKYLFRKEGQNVTLSCEQNLNHDAMYWYRQDPGQGLRLIYYSQIVNDFQKGDIAEGYSVSREKKESFPLTVTSAQKNPTAFYLCATRGSSGRGETQYFGPGTRLLVL.